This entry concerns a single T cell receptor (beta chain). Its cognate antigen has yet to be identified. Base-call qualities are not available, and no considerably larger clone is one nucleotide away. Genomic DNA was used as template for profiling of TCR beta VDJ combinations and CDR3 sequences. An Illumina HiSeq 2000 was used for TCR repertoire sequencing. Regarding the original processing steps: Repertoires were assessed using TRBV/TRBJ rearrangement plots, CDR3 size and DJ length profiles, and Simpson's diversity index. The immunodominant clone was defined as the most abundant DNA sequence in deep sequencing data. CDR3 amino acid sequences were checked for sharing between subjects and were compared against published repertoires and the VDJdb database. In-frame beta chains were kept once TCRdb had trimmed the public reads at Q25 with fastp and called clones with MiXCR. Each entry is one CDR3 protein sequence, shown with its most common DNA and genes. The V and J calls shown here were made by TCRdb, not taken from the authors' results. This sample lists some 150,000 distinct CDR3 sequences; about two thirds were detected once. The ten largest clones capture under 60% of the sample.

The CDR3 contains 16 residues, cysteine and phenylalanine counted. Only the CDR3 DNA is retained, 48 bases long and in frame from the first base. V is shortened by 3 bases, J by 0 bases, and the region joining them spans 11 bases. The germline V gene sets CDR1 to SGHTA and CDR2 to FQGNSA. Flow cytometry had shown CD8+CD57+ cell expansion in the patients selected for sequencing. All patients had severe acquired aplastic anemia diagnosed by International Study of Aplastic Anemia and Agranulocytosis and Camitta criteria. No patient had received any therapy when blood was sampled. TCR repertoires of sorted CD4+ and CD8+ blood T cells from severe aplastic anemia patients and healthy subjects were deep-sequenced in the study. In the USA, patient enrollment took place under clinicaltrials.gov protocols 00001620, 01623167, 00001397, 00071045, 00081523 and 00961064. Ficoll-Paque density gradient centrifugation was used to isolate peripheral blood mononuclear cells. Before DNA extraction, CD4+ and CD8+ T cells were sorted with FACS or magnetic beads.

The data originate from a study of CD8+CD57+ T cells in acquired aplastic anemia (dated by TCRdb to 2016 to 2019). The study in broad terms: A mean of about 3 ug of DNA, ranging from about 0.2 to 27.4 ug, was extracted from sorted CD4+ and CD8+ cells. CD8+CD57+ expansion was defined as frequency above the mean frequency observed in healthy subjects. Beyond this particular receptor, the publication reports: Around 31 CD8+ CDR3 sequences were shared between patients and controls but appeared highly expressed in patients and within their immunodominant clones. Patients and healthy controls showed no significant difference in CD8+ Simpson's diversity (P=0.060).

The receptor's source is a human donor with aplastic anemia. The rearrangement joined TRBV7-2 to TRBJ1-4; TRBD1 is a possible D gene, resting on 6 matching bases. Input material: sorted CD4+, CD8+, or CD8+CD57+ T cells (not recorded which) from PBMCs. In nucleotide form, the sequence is TGTGCCAGCAGCTTCGGACAGAGCCCAACTAATGAAAAACTGTTTTTT. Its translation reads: CASSFGQSPTNEKLFF. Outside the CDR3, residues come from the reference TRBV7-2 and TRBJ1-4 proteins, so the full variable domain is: GAGVSQSPSNKVTEKGKDVELRCDPISGHTALYWYRQSLGQGLEFLIYFQGNSAPDKSGLPSDRFSAERTGGSVSTLTIQRTQQEDSAVYLCASSFGQSPTNEKLFFGSGTQLSVL.